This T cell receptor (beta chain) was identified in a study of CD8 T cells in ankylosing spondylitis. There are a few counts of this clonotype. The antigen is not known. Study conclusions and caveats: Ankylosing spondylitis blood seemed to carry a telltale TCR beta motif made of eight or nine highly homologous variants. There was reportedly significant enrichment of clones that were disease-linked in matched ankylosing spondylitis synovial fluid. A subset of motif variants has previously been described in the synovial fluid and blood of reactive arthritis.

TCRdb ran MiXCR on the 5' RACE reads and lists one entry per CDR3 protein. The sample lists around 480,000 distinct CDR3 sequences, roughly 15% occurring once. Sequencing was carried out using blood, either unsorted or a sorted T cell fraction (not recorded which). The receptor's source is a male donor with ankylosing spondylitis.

Written as DNA, the CDR3 is TGTGCCATCAGTGAGTCTAGCGGGCAGCCCCAGCATTTT. It translates to CAISESSGQPQHF. The V call is TRBV10-3, the J call TRBJ1-5; no clear D. The CDR3 totals 13 residues. In germline, CDR1 is ENHRY, CDR2 SYGVKD. V lost 0 bases to trimming and J lost 7 bases, with 7 bases between them.